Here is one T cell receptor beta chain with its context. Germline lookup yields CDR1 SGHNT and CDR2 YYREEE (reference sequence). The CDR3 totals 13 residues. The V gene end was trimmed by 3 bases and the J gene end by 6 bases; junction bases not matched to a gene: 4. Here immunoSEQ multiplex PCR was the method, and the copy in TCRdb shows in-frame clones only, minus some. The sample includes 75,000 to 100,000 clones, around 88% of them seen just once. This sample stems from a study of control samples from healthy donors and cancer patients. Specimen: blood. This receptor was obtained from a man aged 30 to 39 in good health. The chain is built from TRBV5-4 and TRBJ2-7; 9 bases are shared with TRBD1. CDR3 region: CASSWTGQGEQYF. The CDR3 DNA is TGTGCCAGCAGCTGGACGGGACAGGGCGAGCAGTACTTC.